The following is a T cell receptor beta chain sequence with its context. In its sample, this clonotype was seen many times. What this receptor recognizes is not known. Per-base qualities were not stored, and no clone one base away is much larger. This sample is drawn from a study of T-cell reconstitution after alpha-beta-depleted transplantation in children (TCRdb year 2016). In terms of the full investigation: The study quantitatively tracked T-cell immune reconstitution after TCRalphabeta/CD19-depleted allogeneic hematopoietic cell transplantation in children using TCR repertoire profiling.

The library was built by means of PCR. The reads were generated on an Illumina HiSeq 2500. To normalize quantification of the TCRbeta repertoire, the TCR libraries were built with molecular barcoding that relied on unique molecular identifiers. TCRdb reworked the public reads: Q25 trimming with fastp, MiXCR clone assembly, productive beta chains retained. Entries that share a CDR3 protein sequence are merged under the most common genes and DNA. This sample is represented by 500,000 or so distinct CDR3 sequences; 32% of them were singletons. The ten largest clones capture 2% to 3% of the sample. Sequenced material: PBMCs from the stem cell graft donor, taken from the stem cell graft. This receptor was obtained from a human donor who donated a stem cell graft to a child with aplastic anemia.

The CDR3 loop reads CASSTGTAQETQYF. In nucleotide form, the sequence is TGCGCCAGCAGCACAGGGACAGCCCAAGAGACCCAGTACTTC. The rearranged segments are TRBV5-1 and TRBJ2-5, with 7 junctional bases fitting TRBD1. The germline V gene specifies SGHRS as CDR1 and YFSETQ as CDR2. The CDR3 runs 14 residues from the cysteine to the phenylalanine. Left in the record is the CDR3 DNA by itself, 42 bases read in frame from the first base. V is cut back by 4 bases and J by 1 base, with 4 bases in the junction unmatched.